This T cell receptor (beta chain) derives from a study of technical replicates of blood from several donors. J gave up 2 bases and V 6 bases, and 4 bases lay outside the gene matches. From germline, CDR1 is LNHDA and CDR2 SQIVND (reference sequence). The CDR3 has 14 amino acids. This clone has a single count. This table comes from immunoSEQ multiplex PCR, and its TCRdb copy is limited to in-frame clones, with some not included. The sample consists of tens of thousands of clones, around 90% of them appearing once. The source material was T cells isolated from PBMCs. This receptor was identified in a human donor in good health. J is TRBJ2-1 and V is TRBV19, with 7 nucleotides matching TRBD2. In DNA form, the CDR3 reads TGTGCCAGTAGCGGACTAGAAGCCTACAATGAGCAGTTCTTC. Its protein product is CASSGLEAYNEQFF.